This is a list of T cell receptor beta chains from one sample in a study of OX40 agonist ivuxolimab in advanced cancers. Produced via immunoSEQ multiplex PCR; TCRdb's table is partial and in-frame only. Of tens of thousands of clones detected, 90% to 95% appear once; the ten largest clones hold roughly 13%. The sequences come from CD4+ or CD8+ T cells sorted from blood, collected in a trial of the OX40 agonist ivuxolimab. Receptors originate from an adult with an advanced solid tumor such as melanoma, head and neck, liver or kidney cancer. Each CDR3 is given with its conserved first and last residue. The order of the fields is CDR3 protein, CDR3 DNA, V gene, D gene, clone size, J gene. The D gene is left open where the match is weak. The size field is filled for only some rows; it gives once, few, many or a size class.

CASSLDRYNEQFF	TGTGCCAGCAGCTTGGATAGATACAATGAGCAGTTCTTC	TRBV5-4	-	-	TRBJ2-1
CASSGQGNTGELFF	TGTGCCAGTAGTGGACAGGGCAACACCGGGGAGCTGTTTTTT	TRBV19	TRBD1	-	TRBJ2-2
CASSIGGGESAYEQYF	TGTGCCAGTAGTATCGGGGGAGGGGAGTCTGCCTACGAGCAGTACTTC	TRBV19	TRBD2	-	TRBJ2-7
CASGRPGLGYTDTQYF	TGTGCTAGTGGTCGCCCAGGGCTTGGTTACACAGATACGCAGTATTTT	TRBV12-5	-	-	TRBJ2-3
CASSFRDNSPLHF	TGTGCCAGCAGTTTCAGGGATAATTCACCCCTCCACTTT	TRBV27	-	-	TRBJ1-6
CASSLRGAMTDTQYF	TGCGCCAGCAGCTTGAGGGGGGCCATGACAGATACGCAGTATTTT	TRBV5-1	-	-	TRBJ2-3
CASIWVGAYSTDTQYF	TGTGCCAGCATCTGGGTGGGGGCGTATAGCACAGATACGCAGTATTTT	TRBV2	-	-	TRBJ2-3
CASSQEGASSPLHF	TGCGCCAGCAGCCAAGAGGGGGCAAGTTCACCCCTCCACTTT	TRBV4-1	-	few	TRBJ1-6
CASSQERAGGYQETQYF	TGTGCCAGCAGCCAAGAGAGGGCAGGAGGGTACCAAGAGACCCAGTACTTC	TRBV4-2	-	-	TRBJ2-5
CASSYSGAVGGELFF	TGTGCCAGCAGTTACTCTGGGGCGGTCGGCGGGGAGCTGTTTTTT	TRBV6-5	-	-	TRBJ2-2
CASSPPDKKGWTGPLYNEQFF	TGTGCCAGCTCACCACCGGATAAAAAAGGGTGGACAGGGCCTTTGTACAATGAGCAGTTCTTC	TRBV18	TRBD1	-	TRBJ2-1
CASSLGRGQGGFRGYEQYF	TGTGCCAGCAGCTTAGGAAGAGGACAAGGGGGTTTTCGGGGCTACGAGCAGTACTTC	TRBV7-2	-	-	TRBJ2-7
CSVVSGNTGELFF	TGCAGCGTTGTCTCAGGAAACACCGGGGAGCTGTTTTTT	TRBV29-1	-	-	TRBJ2-2
CASSVTGGGNTIYF	TGTGCCAGCAGCGTCACAGGGGGTGGAAACACCATATATTTT	TRBV9	TRBD1	-	TRBJ1-3
CASSKGWGGVYEQYF	TGTGCCAGCAGCAAAGGGTGGGGAGGAGTCTACGAGCAGTACTTC	TRBV21-1	-	-	TRBJ2-7
CASSYYSWETQYF	TGTGCCAGCAGCTACTACTCTTGGGAGACCCAGTACTTC	TRBV7-8	-	-	TRBJ2-5
CASSLVQGGLAEADTQYF	TGTGCCAGCAGCTTAGTTCAGGGAGGACTAGCCGAGGCAGATACGCAGTATTTT	TRBV11-2	TRBD2	-	TRBJ2-3
CASSPSGGLYEQYF	TGTGCCAGCAGCCCAAGTGGGGGCCTCTACGAGCAGTACTTC	TRBV9	-	-	TRBJ2-7
CASSVAGLAETQYF	TGTGCCAGCAGCGTAGCCGGGCTAGCAGAGACCCAGTACTTC	TRBV9	-	-	TRBJ2-5
CASSPEGTSGAAWEQYF	TGTGCCAGCAGCCCCGAGGGGACTAGCGGGGCGGCGTGGGAGCAGTACTTC	TRBV9	TRBD2	-	TRBJ2-7
CASSLTANTGELFF	TGTGCCAGCAGCCTGACAGCGAACACCGGGGAGCTGTTTTTT	TRBV13	-	-	TRBJ2-2
CASSPELGSHEQYF	TGTGCCAGCAGCCCCGAACTGGGCTCGCACGAGCAGTACTTC	TRBV9	-	-	TRBJ2-7
CASSYYGQGYGYTF	TGTGCCAGCAGCTACTACGGACAGGGCTATGGCTACACCTTC	TRBV11-2	TRBD1	-	TRBJ1-2
CASSYGGGTEAFF	TGTGCCAGCAGTTATGGAGGGGGCACTGAAGCTTTCTTT	TRBV6-5	-	-	TRBJ1-1
CASSLELPPDRSNQPQHF	TGTGCCAGCAGCTTAGAATTACCCCCAGACAGAAGCAATCAGCCCCAGCATTTT	TRBV7-6	-	-	TRBJ1-5
CASSSRQGIYEQYF	TGTGCCAGCAGTTCGAGGCAGGGTATCTACGAGCAGTACTTC	TRBV27	-	-	TRBJ2-7
CASSQDRPDTQYF	TGCGCCAGCAGCCAAGATCGCCCAGATACGCAGTATTTT	TRBV4-1	-	-	TRBJ2-3
CASSLRSSGNYKNTGELFF	TGTGCCAGCAGCTTAAGGTCTAGCGGGAACTATAAGAACACCGGGGAGCTGTTTTTT	TRBV7-3	TRBD2	-	TRBJ2-2
CASSPFRTPALDSNQPQHF	TGTGCCAGCTCACCTTTCCGGACGCCCGCACTGGATAGCAATCAGCCCCAGCATTTT	TRBV18	-	-	TRBJ1-5
CASSGSGTGFTGELFF	TGTGCCAGCAGCGGCTCCGGGACAGGGTTCACCGGGGAGCTGTTTTTT	TRBV9	TRBD1	-	TRBJ2-2
CASSQTGTNTGELFF	TGTGCCAGTAGCCAAACCGGGACAAACACCGGGGAGCTGTTTTTT	TRBV19	-	-	TRBJ2-2
CASSKDTQYF	TGTGCCAGCAGCAAAGATACGCAGTATTTT	TRBV21-1	-	-	TRBJ2-3
CASSLRRREGDNEQFF	TGTGCCAGCAGCTTACGGCGCCGGGAGGGAGACAATGAGCAGTTCTTC	TRBV7-6	TRBD2	-	TRBJ2-1
CASSQGTEAFF	TGCGCCAGCAGCCAGGGGACTGAAGCTTTCTTT	TRBV4-1	-	-	TRBJ1-1
CARPCEETPPGCEQYF	TGTGCCAGACCTTGCGAGGAGACCCCACCGGGTTGCGAGCAGTACTTC	TRBV9	-	-	TRBJ2-7
CASSDGDSSDTQYF	TGTGCCAGCAGCGACGGTGACTCCTCAGATACGCAGTATTTT	TRBV6-4	-	few	TRBJ2-3
CASSTSLAYEQYF	TGTGCCAGCAGCACAAGCCTGGCCTACGAGCAGTACTTC	TRBV21-1	-	-	TRBJ2-7
CASSSVGYGYTF	TGTGCCAGCAGTAGTGTTGGCTATGGCTACACCTTC	TRBV27	-	-	TRBJ1-2